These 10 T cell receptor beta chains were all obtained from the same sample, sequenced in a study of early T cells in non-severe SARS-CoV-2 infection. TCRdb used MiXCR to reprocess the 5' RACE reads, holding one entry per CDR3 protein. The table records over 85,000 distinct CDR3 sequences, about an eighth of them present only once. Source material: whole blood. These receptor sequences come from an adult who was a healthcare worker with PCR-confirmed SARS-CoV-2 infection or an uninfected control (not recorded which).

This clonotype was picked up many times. Written as DNA, the CDR3 is TGTGCCAGCAGTTTGGGCAGTGGGAACACTGAAGCTTTCTTT. It is translated as CASSLGSGNTEAFF. J is TRBJ1-1 and V is TRBV12-3 or TRBV12-4; D remains ambiguous. The CDR3 is made up of 14 amino acids. Between the trimmed V and J ends, which lost 3 bases and 1 base, there was a span of 9 bases.

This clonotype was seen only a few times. The CDR3 spells CASSLLGERNEQYF. The CDR3 coding sequence is TGTGCCAGCAGTTTACTTGGGGAAAGGAACGAGCAGTACTTC. This chain joins TRBV28 and TRBJ2-7; no clear D gene. CDR3 length equals 14 residues. Trimming cost V 2 bases and J 5 bases, with 13 bases left between them. Looked up from germline, CDR1 is MDHEN and CDR2 is SYDVKM.

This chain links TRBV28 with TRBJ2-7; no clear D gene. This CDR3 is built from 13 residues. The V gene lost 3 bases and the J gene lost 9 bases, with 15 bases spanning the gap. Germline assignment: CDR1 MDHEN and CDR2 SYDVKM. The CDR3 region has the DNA TGTGCCAGCAGTTTTGTTCCCAGGATGGGGCAGTACTTC. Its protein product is CASSFVPRMGQYF.

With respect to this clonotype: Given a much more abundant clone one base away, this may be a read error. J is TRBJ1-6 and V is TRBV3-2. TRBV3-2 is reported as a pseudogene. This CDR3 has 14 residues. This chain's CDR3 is CASSQVGRNTPLHF. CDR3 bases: TGTGCCAGCAGCCAAGTGGGGAGGAACACACCCCTCCACTTT.

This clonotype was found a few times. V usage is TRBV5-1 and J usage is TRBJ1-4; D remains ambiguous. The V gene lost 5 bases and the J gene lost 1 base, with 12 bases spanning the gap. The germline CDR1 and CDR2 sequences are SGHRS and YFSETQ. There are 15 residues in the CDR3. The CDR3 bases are TGCGCCAGCAGACGGTACCGGCAAACTAATGAAAAACTGTTTTTT. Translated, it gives CASRRYRQTNEKLFF.

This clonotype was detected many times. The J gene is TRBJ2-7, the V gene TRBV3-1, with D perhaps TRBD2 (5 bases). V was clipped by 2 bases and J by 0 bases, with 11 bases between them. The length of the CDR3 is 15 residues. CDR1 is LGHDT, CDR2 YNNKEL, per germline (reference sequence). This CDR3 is CASSQKRGSSYEQYF. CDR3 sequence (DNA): TGTGCCAGCAGCCAAAAACGGGGTTCCTCCTACGAGCAGTACTTC.

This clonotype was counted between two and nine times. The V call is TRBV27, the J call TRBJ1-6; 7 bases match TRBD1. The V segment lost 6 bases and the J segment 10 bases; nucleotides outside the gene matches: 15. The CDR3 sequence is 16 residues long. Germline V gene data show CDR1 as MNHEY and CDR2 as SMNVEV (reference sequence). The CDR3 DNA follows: TGTGCCAGCAGGTCCAGAGCGACAGGGCCTGAATCACCCCTCCACTTT. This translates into CASRSRATGPESPLHF.

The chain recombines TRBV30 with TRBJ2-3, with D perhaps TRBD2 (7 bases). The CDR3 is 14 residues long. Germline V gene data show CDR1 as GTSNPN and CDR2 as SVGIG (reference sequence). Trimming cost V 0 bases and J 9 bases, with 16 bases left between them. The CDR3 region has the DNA TGTGCCTGGAGTGTTCTTGGGGGCGGGAGAACGCAGTATTTT. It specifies CAWSVLGGGRTQYF.

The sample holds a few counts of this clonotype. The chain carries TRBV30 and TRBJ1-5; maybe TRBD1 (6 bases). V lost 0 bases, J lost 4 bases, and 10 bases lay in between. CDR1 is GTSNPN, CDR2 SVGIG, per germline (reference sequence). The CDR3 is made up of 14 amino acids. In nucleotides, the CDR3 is TGTGCCTGGAGTGTACAACAGGGTAATCAGCCCCAGCATTTT. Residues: CAWSVQQGNQPQHF.

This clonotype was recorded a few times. CDR3 sequence: CAISDPGHPQETQYF. The CDR3 DNA is TGTGCCATCAGCGATCCGGGACACCCTCAAGAGACCCAGTACTTC. This chain links TRBV10-3 with TRBJ2-5, with D tentatively TRBD1 (6 bases). This CDR3 has 15 amino acids. V dropped 6 bases and J dropped 2 bases, with 16 bases sitting between them. Germline lookup yields CDR1 ENHRY and CDR2 SYGVKD.